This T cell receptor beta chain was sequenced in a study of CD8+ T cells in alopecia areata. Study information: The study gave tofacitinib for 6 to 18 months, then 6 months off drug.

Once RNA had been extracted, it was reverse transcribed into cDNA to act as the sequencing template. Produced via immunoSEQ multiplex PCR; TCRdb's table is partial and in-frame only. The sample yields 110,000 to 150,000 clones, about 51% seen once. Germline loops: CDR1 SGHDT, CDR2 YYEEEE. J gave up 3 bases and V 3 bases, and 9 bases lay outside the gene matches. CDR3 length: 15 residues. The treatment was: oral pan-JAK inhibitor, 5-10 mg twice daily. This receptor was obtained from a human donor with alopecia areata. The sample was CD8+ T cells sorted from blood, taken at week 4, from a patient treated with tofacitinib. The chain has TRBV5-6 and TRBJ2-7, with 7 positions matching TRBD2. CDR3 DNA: TGTGCCAGCAGCTATGGGAGGGAAAGCTTCTACGAGCAGTACTTC. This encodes CASSYGRESFYEQYF.